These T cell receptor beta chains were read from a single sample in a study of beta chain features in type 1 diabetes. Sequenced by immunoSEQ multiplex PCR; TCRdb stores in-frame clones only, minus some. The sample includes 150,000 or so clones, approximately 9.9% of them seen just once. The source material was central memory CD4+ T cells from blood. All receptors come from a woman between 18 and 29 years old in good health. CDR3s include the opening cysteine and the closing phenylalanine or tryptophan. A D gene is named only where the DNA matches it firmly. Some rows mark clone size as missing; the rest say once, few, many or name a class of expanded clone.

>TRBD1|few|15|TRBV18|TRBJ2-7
CASSPQGAKFDEQYF
TGTGCCAGCTCACCGCAGGGGGCGAAGTTTGACGAGCAGTACTTC
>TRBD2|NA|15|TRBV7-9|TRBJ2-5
CASGEGRGGLETQYF
TGTGCCAGCGGAGAAGGACGGGGGGGCTTAGAGACCCAGTACTTC
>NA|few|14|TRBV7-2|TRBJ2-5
CASSGGRGQETQYF
TGTGCCAGCAGCGGAGGACGTGGCCAAGAGACCCAGTACTTC
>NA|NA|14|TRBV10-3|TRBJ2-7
CAISSSEGTYEQYF
TGTGCCATCAGTTCCTCGGAGGGGACCTACGAGCAGTACTTC
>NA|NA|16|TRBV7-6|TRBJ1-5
CASSLGSGGVDQPQHF
TGTGCCAGCAGCTTGGGGTCCGGGGGTGTGGATCAGCCCCAGCATTTT
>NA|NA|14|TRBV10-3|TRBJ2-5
CAISESGVQETQYF
TGTGCCATCAGTGAATCCGGGGTTCAAGAGACCCAGTACTTC
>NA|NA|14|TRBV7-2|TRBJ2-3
CASSLDSSTDTQYF
TGTGCCAGCAGCTTAGACAGCTCCACAGATACGCAGTATTTT
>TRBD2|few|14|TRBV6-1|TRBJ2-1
CASSPAGGQNEQFF
TGTGCCAGCAGTCCAGCGGGAGGGCAGAATGAGCAGTTCTTC
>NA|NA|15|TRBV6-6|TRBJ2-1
CASSYKGTTYNEQFF
TGTGCCAGCAGTTACAAAGGGACAACCTACAATGAGCAGTTCTTC
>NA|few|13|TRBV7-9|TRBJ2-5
CASSLGGLETQYF
TGTGCCAGCAGCTTGGGGGGGCTAGAGACCCAGTACTTC
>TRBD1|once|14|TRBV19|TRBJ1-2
CASSTTGGTDGYTF
TGTGCCAGTAGTACTACAGGGGGTACAGATGGCTACACCTTC
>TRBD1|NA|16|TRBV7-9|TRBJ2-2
CASSSGQGVGTGELFF
TGTGCCAGCAGCTCCGGACAGGGAGTCGGCACCGGGGAGCTGTTTTTT
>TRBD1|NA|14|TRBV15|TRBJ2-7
CATSGETGGFEQYF
TGTGCCACCAGCGGGGAGACAGGGGGCTTCGAGCAGTACTTC
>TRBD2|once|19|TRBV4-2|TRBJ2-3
CASSHTGTSGRRRADTQYF
TGTGCCAGCAGCCACACCGGGACTAGCGGGAGGAGGAGGGCAGATACGCAGTATTTT
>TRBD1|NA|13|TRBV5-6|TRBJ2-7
CASSFPDRAEQYF
TGTGCCAGCAGCTTTCCAGACAGGGCCGAGCAGTACTTC
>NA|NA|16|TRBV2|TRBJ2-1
CASSRRQVMDSDEQFF
TGTGCCAGCAGCAGACGACAGGTTATGGATTCCGATGAGCAGTTCTTC
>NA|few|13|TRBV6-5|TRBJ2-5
CASSSGGKETQYF
TGTGCCAGCAGTTCAGGGGGGAAAGAGACCCAGTACTTC
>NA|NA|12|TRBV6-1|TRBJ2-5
CASSPGEETQYF
TGTGCCAGCAGCCCAGGGGAAGAGACCCAGTACTTC
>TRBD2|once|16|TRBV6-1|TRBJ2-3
CASSGGRVAGKYTQYF
TGTGCCAGCAGTGGGGGCAGAGTAGCGGGGAAATATACGCAGTATTTT
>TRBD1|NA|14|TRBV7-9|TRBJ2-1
CASSPSRGQDEQFF
TGTGCCAGCAGCCCGAGCAGAGGACAGGATGAGCAGTTCTTC
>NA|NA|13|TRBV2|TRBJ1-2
CASSESRDYGYTF
TGTGCCAGCAGTGAATCCAGGGACTATGGCTACACCTTC
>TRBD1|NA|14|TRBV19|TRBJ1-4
CATRRGQNNEKLFF
TGTGCCACCCGGCGGGGACAGAATAACGAAAAACTGTTTTTT
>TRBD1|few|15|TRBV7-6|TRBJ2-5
CASSLAGTVGETQYF
TGTGCCAGCAGCTTAGCCGGGACAGTGGGAGAGACCCAGTACTTC
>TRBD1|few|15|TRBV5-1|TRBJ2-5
CASSVMGQGTETQYF
TGCGCCAGCAGCGTGATGGGACAGGGGACGGAGACCCAGTACTTC
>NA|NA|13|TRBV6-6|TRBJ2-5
CASTESREETQYF
TGTGCCAGCACTGAGTCCCGGGAGGAGACCCAGTACTTC
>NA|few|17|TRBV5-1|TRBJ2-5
CASSLAGQGLRGETQYF
TGCGCCAGCAGCTTGGCCGGGCAGGGGCTCCGGGGAGAGACCCAGTACTTC
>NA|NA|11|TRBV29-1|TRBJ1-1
CSVEETGVAFF
TGCAGCGTTGAAGAAACGGGGGTAGCTTTCTTT
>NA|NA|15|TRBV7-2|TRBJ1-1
CASSSQGRMNTEAFF
TGTGCCAGCAGTAGCCAGGGGCGGATGAACACTGAAGCTTTCTTT
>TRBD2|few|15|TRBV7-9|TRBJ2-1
CASSFPGLASNEQFF
TGTGCCAGCAGCTTCCCGGGACTAGCCTCGAATGAGCAGTTCTTC
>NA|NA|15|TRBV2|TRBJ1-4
CASSRSPGRDEKLFF
TGTGCCAGCAGCCGATCCCCGGGGAGGGATGAAAAACTGTTTTTT
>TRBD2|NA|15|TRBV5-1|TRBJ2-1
CASSFSGREGDEQFF
TGCGCCAGCAGCTTTAGCGGGAGAGAGGGGGATGAGCAGTTCTTC
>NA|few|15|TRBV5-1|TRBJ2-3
CASSLDSPAADTQYF
TGCGCCAGCAGCTTGGACAGTCCAGCCGCAGATACGCAGTATTTT
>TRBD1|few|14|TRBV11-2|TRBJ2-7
CASRDRAHSYEQYF
TGTGCCAGCCGAGACAGGGCCCACTCCTACGAGCAGTACTTC
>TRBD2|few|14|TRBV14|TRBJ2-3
CASSRTTSADTQYF
TGTGCCAGCAGCAGGACGACTAGCGCAGATACGCAGTATTTT
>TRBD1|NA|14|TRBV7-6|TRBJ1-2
CASSPTGGSYGYTF
TGTGCCAGCAGCCCCACAGGGGGCAGCTATGGCTACACCTTC
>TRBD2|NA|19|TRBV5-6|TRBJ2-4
CASSPTGTSATLAKNIQYF
TGTGCCAGCAGCCCTACCGGGACTAGCGCTACATTAGCCAAAAACATTCAGTACTTC
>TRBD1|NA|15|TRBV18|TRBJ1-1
CASSQTGGGDGEAFF
TGTGCCAGCTCACAGACAGGGGGCGGTGACGGTGAAGCTTTCTTT
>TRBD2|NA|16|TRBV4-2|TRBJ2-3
CASSQVLADSTDTQYF
TGTGCCAGCAGCCAAGTACTAGCGGACAGCACAGATACGCAGTATTTT
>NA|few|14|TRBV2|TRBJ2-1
CASSLGGISSEQFF
TGTGCCAGCAGTCTGGGAGGCATTAGTAGCGAGCAGTTCTTC
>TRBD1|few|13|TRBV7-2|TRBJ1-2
CASSPNRGLGYTF
TGTGCCAGCAGCCCAAACAGGGGGCTAGGCTACACCTTC
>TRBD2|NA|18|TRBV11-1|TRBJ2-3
CASSSSSGGAGLTDTQYF
TGTGCCAGCAGCTCCTCTAGCGGGGGGGCTGGTTTGACAGATACGCAGTATTTT
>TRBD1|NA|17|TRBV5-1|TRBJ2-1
CASSVFPSGTGHNEQFF
TGCGCCAGCAGCGTGTTCCCTTCCGGGACAGGACACAATGAGCAGTTCTTC
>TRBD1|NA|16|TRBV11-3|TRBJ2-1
CASTLGTGAVFGEQFF
TGTGCCAGCACCCTAGGCACAGGGGCGGTTTTCGGTGAGCAGTTCTTC
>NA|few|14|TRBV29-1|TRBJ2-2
CSVDGTKETGELFF
TGCAGCGTTGACGGGACAAAAGAGACCGGGGAGCTGTTTTTT
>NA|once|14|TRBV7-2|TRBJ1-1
CASSSVAGNTEAFF
TGTGCCAGCAGCAGTGTGGCAGGGAACACTGAAGCTTTCTTT
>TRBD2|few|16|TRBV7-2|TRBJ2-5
CASSLGLAGNQETQYF
TGTGCCAGCAGCTTAGGGCTAGCGGGGAACCAAGAGACCCAGTACTTC
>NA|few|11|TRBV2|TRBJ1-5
CASSESQPQHF
TGTGCCAGCAGTGAGAGTCAGCCCCAGCATTTT
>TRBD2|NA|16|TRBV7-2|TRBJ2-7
CASSDNVASGSPEQYF
TGTGCCAGCAGCGATAATGTGGCTAGCGGGAGCCCCGAGCAGTACTTC
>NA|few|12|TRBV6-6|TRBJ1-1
CASSTRVTEAFF
TGTGCCAGCAGTACCAGGGTTACTGAAGCTTTCTTT
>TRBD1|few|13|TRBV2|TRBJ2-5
CASRPEGAETQYF
TGTGCCAGCAGGCCCGAGGGGGCAGAGACCCAGTACTTC
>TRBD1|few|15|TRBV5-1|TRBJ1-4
CASSGQDATNEKLFF
TGCGCCAGCAGCGGACAGGATGCAACTAATGAAAAACTGTTTTTT
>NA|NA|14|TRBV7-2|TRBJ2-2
CASSLAKGSLGLFF
TGTGCCAGCAGCTTAGCTAAAGGGAGTTTGGGGCTGTTTTTT